This is a list of T cell receptor beta chains from one sample in a study of T-cell reconstitution after alpha-beta-depleted transplantation in children. TCRdb independently ran MiXCR on the PCR reads; one entry per CDR3 protein. Found here are around 31,000 distinct CDR3 sequences, around 6% of them singletons; the top ten hold roughly a quarter. Sequenced material: peripheral blood, taken 60 days after TCRalphabeta/CD19-depleted stem cell transplant. These receptor sequences come from a child in the first two years of life who had a stem cell transplant for acute myeloid leukemia, so the T cells may come from the graft donor. The CDR3 runs from the conserved cysteine through the conserved F or W. Each record gives: clone size, D gene, V gene, J gene, CDR3 DNA, CDR3 protein. D genes are given only for firm matches. Only some rows state a clone size, as once, few, many or a class for expanded clones.

many	.	TRBV28	TRBJ2-5	TGTGCCAGCAGCCTAAGGGGGTGGTACCAAGAGACCCAGTACTTC	CASSLRGWYQETQYF
few	.	TRBV15	TRBJ2-5	TGTGCCACCAGCACCCGCGGAGTCCAAGAGACCCAGTACTTC	CATSTRGVQETQYF
many	TRBD1	TRBV12-5	TRBJ1-1	TGTGCTAGTGCCCCCGGAGGGGGCGGGAACACTGAAGCTTTCTTT	CASAPGGGGNTEAFF
many	.	TRBV20-1	TRBJ1-5	TGCAGTGCTAGACAGCGCAATCAGCCCCAGCATTTT	CSARQRNQPQHF
many	.	TRBV6-2/TRBV6-3	TRBJ1-1	TGTGCCAGCAGCCTAGGGTGGAACACTGAAGCTTTCTTT	CASSLGWNTEAFF
many	.	TRBV4-3	TRBJ1-2	TGCGCCAGCAGCCACGAGAGGGGGAGGGCCTATGGCTACACCTTC	CASSHERGRAYGYTF
many	TRBD1	TRBV29-1	TRBJ1-5	TGCAGCGCAGGGACAGCCGGTCAGCCCCAGCATTTT	CSAGTAGQPQHF
many	.	TRBV20-1	TRBJ1-4	TGCAGTGCCCTGAACAGGGATCAGGCAACTAATGAAAAACTGTTTTTT	CSALNRDQATNEKLFF
many	.	TRBV24-1	TRBJ2-1	TGTGCCACCAGTGATTTCTCGGGTTACAATGAGCAGTTCTTC	CATSDFSGYNEQFF
.	TRBD2	TRBV7-8	TRBJ2-2	TGTGCCAGCAGCTCGCACCGACGGGGGGGGAACACCGGGGAGCTGTTTTTT	CASSSHRRGGNTGELFF
few	.	TRBV4-1	TRBJ2-7	TGCGCCAGCAGCCAAGGGCTAGCGAAGTCCTACGAGCAGTACTTC	CASSQGLAKSYEQYF
many	.	TRBV5-1	TRBJ2-1	TGCGCCAGCAGCTCCGGTAATGAGCAGTTCTTC	CASSSGNEQFF
many	.	TRBV24-1	TRBJ2-1	TGTGCCACCAGTGACGACGGGACACAGTACAATGAGCAGTTCTTC	CATSDDGTQYNEQFF
many	.	TRBV29-1	TRBJ1-1	TGCAGCGTTGCGGCGGGTGAAGCTTTCTTT	CSVAAGEAFF
many	.	TRBV4-2	TRBJ2-1	TGTGCCAGCAGCCAAGCCAGGGGCGATGAGCAGTTCTTC	CASSQARGDEQFF
many	.	TRBV6-2/TRBV6-3	TRBJ1-2	TGTGCCAGCACCGTTGCCGGGTTAGACGGCTACACCTTC	CASTVAGLDGYTF
many	TRBD2	TRBV27	TRBJ2-7	TGTGCCAGCAGTTTGGGGGGGAGGAGCGAGCAGTACTTC	CASSLGGRSEQYF
many	TRBD1	TRBV11-2	TRBJ2-1	TGTGCCAGCAGCTTAGGCACCGTGGGACAGGGAGCCTACAATGAGCAGTTCTTC	CASSLGTVGQGAYNEQFF